Listed below are T cell receptor beta chains from one sample, sequenced in a study of CXCR3-negative and CXCR3-positive naive CD8 T cells. TCRdb reanalyzed the 5' RACE reads and collapses them to one entry per CDR3 protein, without DNA. The table gives about 120,000 distinct CDR3 sequences; the top ten clones make up just under 0.5% of it. The specimen sequenced was naive CXCR3- CD8+ T cells from blood. These TCRs come from a human donor in good health. Some clones in this sample may be carry-over from other donors' samples. CDR3s include the opening cysteine and the closing phenylalanine or tryptophan. Each record gives: J gene, V gene, CDR3 protein.

J: TRBJ1-4
V: TRBV4-1
CDR3: CASSQDSGGVRPTNEKLFF

J: TRBJ1-5
V: TRBV7-2
CDR3: CASSLSSGEPQHF

J: TRBJ2-1
V: TRBV28
CDR3: CASSHGLAGGDEQFF

J: TRBJ1-1
V: TRBV29-1
CDR3: CSVEVGAGTEAFF

J: TRBJ2-1
V: TRBV4-1
CDR3: CASSQVKPNSYNEQFF

J: TRBJ2-7
V: TRBV4-2
CDR3: CASSQETSGLYEQYF

J: TRBJ2-7
V: TRBV7-9
CDR3: CASSLWSPGTETGLAGSYEQYF

J: TRBJ2-5
V: TRBV28
CDR3: CASSTLVQETQYF

J: TRBJ2-7
V: TRBV28
CDR3: CASSRGFSYEQYF

J: TRBJ1-2
V: TRBV28
CDR3: CASSNGSGYTF

J: TRBJ2-5
V: TRBV12-3/TRBV12-4
CDR3: CASEPEGGETHYF

J: TRBJ2-1
V: TRBV15
CDR3: CATSRTGMVDNEQFF

J: TRBJ1-1
V: TRBV6-2/TRBV6-3
CDR3: CASSYYPNTEAFF

J: TRBJ2-7
V: TRBV14
CDR3: CASSQAYTTGYEQHF

J: TRBJ2-7
V: TRBV19
CDR3: CASSIFGDHEQYF

J: TRBJ2-3
V: TRBV5-4
CDR3: CASSLLGTQYF

J: TRBJ2-1
V: TRBV11-3
CDR3: CASSLRPGAYNEQFF

J: TRBJ2-1
V: TRBV12-3/TRBV12-4
CDR3: CASGFHYNEQFF

J: TRBJ1-2
V: TRBV7-9
CDR3: CASSLGRTEDYGYTF

J: TRBJ2-7
V: TRBV13
CDR3: CASSSLGGYEQYF

J: TRBJ2-5
V: TRBV10-3
CDR3: CAISEPPGLTGETQYF

J: TRBJ2-5
V: TRBV25-1
CDR3: CASSGSGQETQYF

J: TRBJ2-5
V: TRBV29-1
CDR3: CSVEWSSGFQETQYF

J: TRBJ2-7
V: TRBV10-3
CDR3: CAISAPLTYEQYF

J: TRBJ1-1
V: TRBV6-2/TRBV6-3
CDR3: CASSYSESTEAFF

J: TRBJ2-1
V: TRBV7-6
CDR3: CASSPLGDRYNWQFF

J: TRBJ1-3
V: TRBV29-1
CDR3: CSVELGLGNTIYF

J: TRBJ2-7
V: TRBV7-8
CDR3: CASSLGNGPDSSEQYF

J: TRBJ2-7
V: TRBV18
CDR3: CASSPGTGNEQYF

J: TRBJ2-7
V: TRBV29-1
CDR3: CSVERLAGSYEQYF

J: TRBJ2-1
V: TRBV12-3/TRBV12-4
CDR3: CASSLIAGGPYNEQFF

J: TRBJ2-7
V: TRBV7-9
CDR3: CASSFVGGGSDEQYF

J: TRBJ1-4
V: TRBV7-9
CDR3: CASSSPGQGIEKLFF

J: TRBJ1-1
V: TRBV12-3/TRBV12-4
CDR3: CASSLDPWRPEAFF

J: TRBJ2-1
V: TRBV28
CDR3: CASRHLGEEFYNEQFF

J: TRBJ1-3
V: TRBV7-9
CDR3: CASSGTRQDPRPSSGNTIYF

J: TRBJ2-2
V: TRBV14
CDR3: CASSQDRTDGLWTGELFF

J: TRBJ2-3
V: TRBV20-1
CDR3: CSARWGTDTQYF

J: TRBJ2-5
V: TRBV2
CDR3: CARSKRERAETQYF

J: TRBJ2-1
V: TRBV7-9
CDR3: CASSETRTGGPYNEQFF

J: TRBJ1-2
V: TRBV5-5
CDR3: CASSLEGVTADGYTF

J: TRBJ2-2
V: TRBV4-1
CDR3: CASSQPVTGELFF

J: TRBJ2-3
V: TRBV28
CDR3: CASSLPTASGKTDTQYF

J: TRBJ2-1
V: TRBV12-3/TRBV12-4
CDR3: CASSPPQREKFF

J: TRBJ2-7
V: TRBV10-3
CDR3: CAIQGSYEQYF

J: TRBJ1-4
V: TRBV4-3
CDR3: CASSHRPTNEKLFF

J: TRBJ2-1
V: TRBV7-9
CDR3: CASSLSAGGKNNEQFF

J: TRBJ2-3
V: TRBV29-1
CDR3: CSVEASTGTDTQYF

J: TRBJ2-2
V: TRBV29-1
CDR3: CSVEDAAEDRGRVGELFF

J: TRBJ2-3
V: TRBV7-2
CDR3: CASSFQALAGGSSTDTQYF

J: TRBJ2-7
V: TRBV14
CDR3: CASSQAGIYEQYF

J: TRBJ1-1
V: TRBV5-1
CDR3: CASSLNPRMNTEAFF

J: TRBJ2-7
V: TRBV27
CDR3: CASSLYAGGSEQYF

J: TRBJ2-7
V: TRBV28
CDR3: CASSLSAGDEQYF

J: TRBJ2-1
V: TRBV28
CDR3: CASSLWTSSYNEQFF

J: TRBJ2-3
V: TRBV6-5
CDR3: CASSSPGGADTQYF

J: TRBJ2-1
V: TRBV28
CDR3: CASSMTGGLYNEQFF

J: TRBJ2-5
V: TRBV28
CDR3: CASSPVRPRGGGETQYF

J: TRBJ2-1
V: TRBV14
CDR3: CASSTGPSSYNEQFF

J: TRBJ2-2
V: TRBV4-1
CDR3: CASSQEPSVGSGGTLNTGELFF